The subject of this entry is one T cell receptor beta chain. Authors' methods: Reference gene primer amplification gave estimated nucleated cell counts. The repertoire was sequenced with immunoSEQ multiplex PCR; TCRdb's copy has only in-frame clones and lacks some. V, J and clone size were drawn from that table, and D and trimming were deduced from the DNA. This sample has tens of thousands of clones, with about 86% found just once. The data are from a study of blood T cell repertoires in COVID-19. Study in general: Sites in the United States, Italy and Spain provided acute and convalescent COVID-19 samples. The cDNA or gDNA used as material had been derived from T cells, B-cell-depleted T cells, or PBMCs.

The CDR3 has 21 residues. CDR1 and CDR2 (germline): SGHRS, YFSETQ. V lost 2 bases and J lost 0; bases outside the gene matches: 14. Sequencing input: peripheral blood. The chain combines TRBV5-1 with TRBJ2-1; 13 bases map to TRBD2. This clonotype was sampled from a man aged 50 or older in a cohort sampled during active COVID-19. The CDR3 DNA follows: TGCGCCAGCAGCTTTCCGGGACTAGCGGGAACATTGGCGAGCTCCTACAATGAGCAGTTCTTC. This encodes CASSFPGLAGTLASSYNEQFF.